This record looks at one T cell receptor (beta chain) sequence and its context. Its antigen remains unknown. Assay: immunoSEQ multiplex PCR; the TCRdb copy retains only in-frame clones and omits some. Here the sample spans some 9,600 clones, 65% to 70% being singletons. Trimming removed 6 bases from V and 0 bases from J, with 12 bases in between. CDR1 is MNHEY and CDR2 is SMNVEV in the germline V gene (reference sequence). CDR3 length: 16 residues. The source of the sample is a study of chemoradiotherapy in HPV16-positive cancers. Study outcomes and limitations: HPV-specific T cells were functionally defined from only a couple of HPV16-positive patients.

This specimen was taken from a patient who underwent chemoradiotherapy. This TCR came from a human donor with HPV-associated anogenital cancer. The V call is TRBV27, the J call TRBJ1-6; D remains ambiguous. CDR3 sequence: CASRSRLSSYNSPLHF. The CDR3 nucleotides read TGTGCCAGCAGGTCCCGACTTAGCTCCTATAATTCACCCCTCCACTTT.